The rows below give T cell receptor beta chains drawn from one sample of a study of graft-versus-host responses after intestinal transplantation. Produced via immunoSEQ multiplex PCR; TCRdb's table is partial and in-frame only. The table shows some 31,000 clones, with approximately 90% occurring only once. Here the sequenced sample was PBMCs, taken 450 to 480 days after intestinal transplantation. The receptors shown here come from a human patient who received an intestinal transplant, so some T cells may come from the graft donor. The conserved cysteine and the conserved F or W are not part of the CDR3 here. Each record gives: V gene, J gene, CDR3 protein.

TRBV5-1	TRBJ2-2	ASSQYPDANTGELF
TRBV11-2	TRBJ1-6	ASSSLALH
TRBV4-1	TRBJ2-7	ASSQGQDSYEQY
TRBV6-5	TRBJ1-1	ASSSDSEAF
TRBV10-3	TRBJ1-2	AIFGQSYGYT
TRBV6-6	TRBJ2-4	ASSLEQGPRNIQY
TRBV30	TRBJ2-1	AWRAGMYNEQF
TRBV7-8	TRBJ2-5	ASLNLGGAPQETQY
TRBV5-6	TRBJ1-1	ASSSPQSGTRNTEAF
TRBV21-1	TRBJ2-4	ASSKRRGAKNIQY
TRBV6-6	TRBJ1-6	ASSCSGAATHSPLH
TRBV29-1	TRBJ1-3	SVEVVWSGAGNTIY
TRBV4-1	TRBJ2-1	ASSQDVATAQF
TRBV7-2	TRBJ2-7	ASSPTSGGSYEQY
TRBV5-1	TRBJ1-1	ASRQLNTEAF
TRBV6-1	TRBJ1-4	ASLGRTNEKLF
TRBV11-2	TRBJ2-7	ASSLALSSGQY
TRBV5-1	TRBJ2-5	ASSLTSGGQRETQY
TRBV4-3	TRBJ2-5	ASSQGRTSGGAAAKETQY
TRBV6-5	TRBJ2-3	ASSKSSRQETQY
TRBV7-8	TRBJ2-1	ASSMTDYNEQF
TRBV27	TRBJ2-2	ASSYPNTGELF
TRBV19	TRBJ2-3	ASSFTSGTDTQY
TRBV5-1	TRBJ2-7	ASSLGTSGRGRSYEQY
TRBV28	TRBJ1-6	ASSLGSPLH
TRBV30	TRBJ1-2	AWSVGAGLGYT
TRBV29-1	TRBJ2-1	SVEMAGTYNEQF
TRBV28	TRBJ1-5	ASIRGTISNQPQH
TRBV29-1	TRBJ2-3	SVADSGRGGDTQY
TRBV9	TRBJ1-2	ASSVGAGPKGYT
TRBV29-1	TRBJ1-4	SVPQGRAPNEKLF
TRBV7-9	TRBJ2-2	ASSPQHPDQNTGELF
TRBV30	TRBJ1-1	AWSWRGQLNTEAF
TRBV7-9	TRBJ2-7	ASQGGNYEQY
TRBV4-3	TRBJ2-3	ASSQDGTVPDTQY
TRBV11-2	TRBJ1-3	ASSPRQDRNTIY
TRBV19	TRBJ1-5	ASSLTAGQPQH